A selection of T cell receptor beta chains follows, all from one sample in a study of OX40 agonist ivuxolimab in advanced cancers. The repertoire was sequenced with immunoSEQ multiplex PCR; TCRdb's copy has only in-frame clones and lacks some. This table holds tens of thousands of clones, about nine tenths found once. Sequencing was performed on CD4+ or CD8+ T cells sorted from blood, taken in a trial of the OX40 agonist ivuxolimab. The receptor set was obtained from an adult with an advanced solid tumor such as melanoma, head and neck, liver or kidney cancer. Each CDR3 is given with its conserved first and last residue. The D gene is left open where the match is weak. The size field is filled for only some rows; it gives once, few, many or a size class.

v_call: TRBV7-3
d_call: TRBD1
j_call: TRBJ2-7
clone_size: -
cdr3_nt: TGTGCCAGCAGCTTAGAAAGGGGGCCGGTCGAGCAGTACTTC
cdr3_aa: CASSLERGPVEQYF

v_call: TRBV19
d_call: TRBD1
j_call: TRBJ2-7
clone_size: -
cdr3_nt: TGTGCCAGTAGTCCGGGACAGAACTACGAGCAGTACTTC
cdr3_aa: CASSPGQNYEQYF

v_call: TRBV7-2
d_call: -
j_call: TRBJ2-5
clone_size: -
cdr3_nt: TGTGCCAGCAGCTTCATTGGACAAGAGACCCAGTACTTC
cdr3_aa: CASSFIGQETQYF

v_call: TRBV5-4
d_call: TRBD2
j_call: TRBJ2-7
clone_size: -
cdr3_nt: TGTGCCAGCAGCCCAGGGACTAGCGGGAACTACGAGCAGTACTTC
cdr3_aa: CASSPGTSGNYEQYF

v_call: TRBV7-9
d_call: -
j_call: TRBJ2-3
clone_size: -
cdr3_nt: TGTGCCAGCAGCTTAGCCGGGCACGTCGCAGATACGCAGTATTTT
cdr3_aa: CASSLAGHVADTQYF

v_call: TRBV30
d_call: -
j_call: TRBJ2-7
clone_size: -
cdr3_nt: TGTGCCTGGAGTAGATCTGGAGTTGGAGCTTACGAGCAGTACTTC
cdr3_aa: CAWSRSGVGAYEQYF

v_call: TRBV7-2
d_call: TRBD2
j_call: TRBJ2-5
clone_size: -
cdr3_nt: TGTGCCAGCAGCTTAGGCCCGGGACTAGCGCCCCAAGAGACCCAGTACTTC
cdr3_aa: CASSLGPGLAPQETQYF

v_call: TRBV7-3
d_call: -
j_call: TRBJ1-1
clone_size: -
cdr3_nt: TGTGCCAGCAGCTTAATGCGGGCGGGAGGGTCTGAAGCTTTCTTT
cdr3_aa: CASSLMRAGGSEAFF

v_call: TRBV14
d_call: -
j_call: TRBJ2-2
clone_size: -
cdr3_nt: TGTGCCAGCAGCCGGTGGGCCGGGGAGCTGTTTTTT
cdr3_aa: CASSRWAGELFF

v_call: TRBV14
d_call: -
j_call: TRBJ2-1
clone_size: -
cdr3_nt: TGTGCCAGCAGCCGCGTTTCTGGGGAGTACTACAATGAGCAGTTCTTC
cdr3_aa: CASSRVSGEYYNEQFF

v_call: TRBV30
d_call: -
j_call: TRBJ1-2
clone_size: many
cdr3_nt: TGTGCCTGGACGGCAGCCTATGGCTACACCTTC
cdr3_aa: CAWTAAYGYTF

v_call: TRBV19
d_call: TRBD1
j_call: TRBJ1-1
clone_size: -
cdr3_nt: TGTGCCAGTAGTATCGCGACAGGGAGAACTGAAGCTTTCTTT
cdr3_aa: CASSIATGRTEAFF

v_call: TRBV14
d_call: -
j_call: TRBJ2-3
clone_size: -
cdr3_nt: TGTGCCAGCAGCCACAACACAGATACGCAGTATTTT
cdr3_aa: CASSHNTDTQYF

v_call: TRBV11-2
d_call: -
j_call: TRBJ2-1
clone_size: once
cdr3_nt: TGTGCCAGCAGCTTAGTGGGCGGTTACAATGAGCAGTTCTTC
cdr3_aa: CASSLVGGYNEQFF

v_call: TRBV29-1
d_call: -
j_call: TRBJ2-7
clone_size: -
cdr3_nt: TGCAGCGTTGAAGATCGGACCAACGCCGGGCCCTACGAGCAGTACTTC
cdr3_aa: CSVEDRTNAGPYEQYF

v_call: TRBV5-4
d_call: TRBD1
j_call: TRBJ1-3
clone_size: -
cdr3_nt: TGTGCCAGCAGCCTACAGGGGGCTGGAAACACCATATATTTT
cdr3_aa: CASSLQGAGNTIYF

v_call: TRBV6-1
d_call: TRBD1
j_call: TRBJ2-2
clone_size: -
cdr3_nt: TGCAGGGGGTCCGGGGAGCTGTTTTTT
cdr3_aa: CRGSGELFF

v_call: TRBV7-3
d_call: -
j_call: TRBJ2-1
clone_size: -
cdr3_nt: TGTGCCAGCAGCTTGTTCTTCGAGGGCCGTAGTGAGCAGTTCTTC
cdr3_aa: CASSLFFEGRSEQFF

v_call: TRBV5-6
d_call: -
j_call: TRBJ2-3
clone_size: -
cdr3_nt: TGTGCCAGCAGCTCCGGACTTAGCACAGATACGCAGTATTTT
cdr3_aa: CASSSGLSTDTQYF

v_call: TRBV21-1
d_call: -
j_call: TRBJ1-5
clone_size: -
cdr3_nt: TGTGCCAGCAGCAAACCGGGGGGGTGGCACCGAAATCAGCCCCAGCATTTT
cdr3_aa: CASSKPGGWHRNQPQHF

v_call: TRBV5-4
d_call: TRBD2
j_call: TRBJ2-1
clone_size: -
cdr3_nt: TGTGCCAGCAGCCACCGGGGCGGGAGCCAGAATGAGCAGTTCTTC
cdr3_aa: CASSHRGGSQNEQFF

v_call: TRBV7-2
d_call: -
j_call: TRBJ2-5
clone_size: -
cdr3_nt: TGTGCCAGCAGCTGGGGGGACGGCCAAGAGACCCAGTACTTC
cdr3_aa: CASSWGDGQETQYF

v_call: TRBV7-6
d_call: TRBD1
j_call: TRBJ2-5
clone_size: -
cdr3_nt: TGTGCCAGCAGCCCGACAGGGGGTGCACAAGAGACCCAGTACTTC
cdr3_aa: CASSPTGGAQETQYF